This passage covers 16 T cell receptor beta chains from one sample sequenced in a study of blood T cell repertoires in COVID-19. Clones were read by immunoSEQ multiplex PCR, and TCRdb kept only the in-frame ones, dropping some. In the table there are over 35,000 clones, around 81% of which are singletons. Sequencing was performed on peripheral blood. Every receptor here comes from a human donor in a cohort sampled during active COVID-19.

This chain joins TRBV7-7 and TRBJ2-7, with a possible D match to TRBD2 (7 bases). CDR3 size: 16 residues. Deletions cut 10 bases from V and 3 bases from J, with 25 bases between. From germline, CDR1 is SSHAT and CDR2 FNYEAQ (reference sequence). CDR3 in DNA: TGTGCCACCTTCGGGGGGCGCCAATCCTACAACTACGAGCAGTACTTC. Protein sequence: CATFGGRQSYNYEQYF.

This chain connects TRBV29-1 to TRBJ2-2; 9 bases line up with TRBD1. There are 14 residues in the CDR3. V shed 4 bases and J 7 bases; nucleotides not matched to a gene: 7. Germline CDR1 and CDR2: SQVTM and ANQGSEA. The CDR3 DNA reads TGCAGCGTTGTGGGACAGGGTAAAATCGGGGAGCTGTTTTTT. This gives the protein CSVVGQGKIGELFF.

The chain carries TRBV3-1 (or the pseudogene TRBV3-2) and TRBJ2-6; weak D call: TRBD1 (5 bases). V lost 5 bases and J 0 bases, leaving 14 bases between the germline ends. CDR1 is LGHDT, CDR2 YNNKEL, per germline (reference sequence). This CDR3 is 17 amino acids long. This CDR3 is CASSGDRPLSGANVLTF. The CDR3 DNA is TGTGCCAGCAGCGGTGACAGACCCCTCTCTGGGGCCAACGTCCTGACTTTC.

This chain uses TRBV2 with TRBJ1-2, with 9 bases matching TRBD1. With V trimmed by 4 bases and J by 8 bases, 5 bases remained unmatched. The CDR3 is 13 amino acids. Looked up from germline, CDR1 is SNHLY and CDR2 is FYNNEI. The CDR3 is CASSGTGERGYTF. CDR3 DNA: TGTGCCAGCAGTGGGACAGGGGAGCGCGGCTACACCTTC.

V usage is TRBV5-1 and J usage is TRBJ1-3, with D possibly matching TRBD1 (5 bases). V lost 2 bases to trimming and J lost 4 bases, with 13 bases between them. Germline CDR1 SGHRS, CDR2 YFSETQ. This CDR3 spans 15 amino acids. The chain's CDR3 is CASSFEGQGGNTIYF. The CDR3 nucleotides read TGCGCCAGCAGCTTTGAAGGGCAGGGAGGAAACACCATATATTTT.

This clone was counted a few times. This CDR3 reads CAWGQGANRNQPQHF. The CDR3 coding sequence is TGTGCCTGGGGACAGGGGGCTAATCGCAATCAGCCCCAGCATTTT. The genes are TRBV30 and TRBJ1-5; 11 bases agree with TRBD1. This CDR3 region has 15 residues. Germline loops: CDR1 GTSNPN, CDR2 SVGIG (reference sequence). V lost 5 bases and J lost 2; bases outside the gene matches: 5. Based on the CDR3 plus reference TRBV30 and TRBJ1-5, the full variable domain is SQTIHQWPATLVQPVGSPLSLECTVEGTSNPNLYWYRQAAGRGLQLLFYSVGIGQISSEVPQNLSASRPQDRQFILSSKKLLLSDSGFYLCAWGQGANRNQPQHFGDGTRLSIL.

This clone was detected only once. The gene calls are TRBV25-1 and TRBJ2-1; 9 positions match TRBD2. This CDR3 is 14 amino acids long. CDR1 and CDR2 from the germline V gene are MGHDK and SYGVNS. After removal of 5 bases from V and 2 bases from J, the junction contained 1 base not matched to a gene. The CDR3 loop is CASSQRGAYNEQFF. CDR3 bases: TGTGCCAGCAGTCAGCGGGGGGCCTACAATGAGCAGTTCTTC.

The gene calls are TRBV12-3 or TRBV12-4 and TRBJ1-1, with D perhaps matching TRBD1 (5 bases). V lost 5 bases, J lost 4 bases, and 11 bases lay in between. The CDR3 spans 13 residues. The CDR3, as DNA: TGTGCCAGCAGTACGGACACCCTCACTGAAGCTTTCTTT. This gives the protein CASSTDTLTEAFF.

The chain combines TRBV5-1 with TRBJ2-5; 9 nucleotides match TRBD2. The CDR3 runs to 16 residues. The germline CDR1 and CDR2 sequences are SGHRS and YFSETQ. The J segment lost 7 bases and the V segment lost 4 bases, leaving 14 bases of the junction unmatched. The CDR3, as DNA: TGCGCCAGCAGCCTCGGCGGGGGGGGCGTAGGTGGGACCCAGTACTTC. Its translation is CASSLGGGGVGGTQYF.

The CDR3 DNA reads TGTGCCAGCAGCACCCTTGGGCGGGTCGAGCAGTACTTC. Translation gives CASSTLGRVEQYF. J is TRBJ2-7 and V is TRBV11-1, with TRBD2 as a possible D gene (5 bases). Germline CDR1 is SGHAT and CDR2 is FQDESV (reference sequence). V was trimmed by 5 bases and J by 6 bases, leaving 14 bases between them. The CDR3 covers 13 residues.

The V and J genes are TRBV5-1 and TRBJ1-4; 10 nucleotides match TRBD1. This CDR3 is built from 17 residues. J lost 2 bases, V lost 0 bases, and 4 bases had no gene match. CDR1 is SGHRS, CDR2 YFSETQ, per germline. The CDR3 loop reads CASSLGDRGRTNEKLFF. Here the CDR3 DNA reads TGCGCCAGCAGCTTGGGGGACAGGGGTCGGACTAATGAAAAACTGTTTTTT.

The chain employs TRBV19 and TRBJ2-5, with TRBD1 matching 8 bases. Germline V gene data show CDR1 as LNHDA and CDR2 as SQIVND (reference sequence). The junction had 16 bases not matched to a gene; V was cut back by 8 bases and J by 5 bases. This CDR3 contains 16 residues. The CDR3 spells CASAFVLGQDYETQYF. CDR3 bases: TGTGCCAGTGCTTTCGTCCTGGGACAGGATTACGAGACCCAGTACTTC.

This clone was seen only once. This rearrangement joins TRBV6-1 to TRBJ1-5; 10 positions agree with TRBD1. The CDR3 runs to 16 residues. Germline-derived CDR1 and CDR2 are MNHNS and SASEGT. V shed 7 bases, J shed 1 base, and the junction held 7 bases outside the gene matches. The CDR3 loop reads CASNDRGQRSNQPQHF. The DNA of the CDR3 is TGTGCCAGCAATGACAGGGGGCAAAGGAGCAATCAGCCCCAGCATTTT.

The chain carries TRBV5-1 and TRBJ2-3, with 9 positions matching TRBD2. This CDR3 is 15 amino acids long. From germline, CDR1 is SGHRS and CDR2 YFSETQ. Trimming took 0 bases from V and 6 from J; bases not matched to a gene: 5. CDR3 DNA: TGCGCCAGCAGCTTGGTTAGGCTAGCGGGGGATACGCAGTATTTT. Its protein is CASSLVRLAGDTQYF.

V gene TRBV2 combines with J gene TRBJ1-1; TRBD1 might be the D (6 bases). CDR3 length: 15 residues. The germline V gene encodes CDR1 SNHLY and CDR2 FYNNEI. Trimming removed 0 bases from V and 0 bases from J, with 8 bases in between. CDR3 region: CASSEAGALNTEAFF. The DNA for the CDR3 is TGTGCCAGCAGTGAAGCGGGGGCGTTGAACACTGAAGCTTTCTTT.

This chain joins TRBV3-1 (or the pseudogene TRBV3-2) and TRBJ1-6, with TRBD1 identical over 7 bases. The CDR3 covers 14 residues. The germline gives CDR1 LGHDT, CDR2 YNNKEL (reference sequence). After removal of 6 bases from V and 5 bases from J, the junction contained 4 bases not matched to a gene. The CDR3 nucleotides are TGTGCCAGCAGATCCGGGACAGATAATTCACCCCTCCACTTT. Amino acids: CASRSGTDNSPLHF.